The clone carrying this T cell receptor beta chain was recorded many times. Its target is not known. This record belongs to a study of T-cell reconstitution after alpha-beta-depleted transplantation in children. Findings and limits, study-wide: After transplant, at about two months, alpha-beta T cells were reportedly derived from several hundred expanded graft clones.

This CDR3 spans 12 amino acids. V lost 6 bases, J lost 5 bases, and 11 bases lay in between. Germline V gene lookup returns CDR1 SGHRS and CDR2 YFSETQ. Library preparation (for TCRbeta) was performed with unique molecular identifiers. TCRdb independently ran MiXCR on the PCR reads; one entry per CDR3 protein. Of 700,000 to 950,000 distinct CDR3 sequences listed, under 20% are singletons. The sequencing used PBMCs, mostly from graft donor cells, collected 360 days after TCRalphabeta/CD19-depleted stem cell transplant. This TCR was sampled from a male patient younger than 18 who had a stem cell transplant for acute lymphoblastic leukemia, so the T cells may come from the graft donor. This sequence joins TRBV5-1 and TRBJ2-5; D is tentatively TRBD1 or TRBD2 (5 bases each). The CDR3 reads CASTRDRETQYF. The DNA for the CDR3 is TGCGCCAGCACCCGGGACCGCGAGACCCAGTACTTC.